The entry that follows covers one T cell receptor (beta chain) sequence. This entry belongs to a study of shared clonotypes between healthy human individuals. Study in general: The plates for each donor numbered three CD4 naive, three CD4 memory, two CD8 naive and one CD8 memory.

How the authors handled the data: In the immunoSEQ data, sequences were junction-only and lacked quality scores, so filtering differed. Repertoires were generated with immunoSEQ multiplex PCR, while TCRdb's copy carries only in-frame clones and drops some. Clone size and V and J calls were adopted from that table, with D and trimming inferred from the DNA. The table has hundreds of thousands of clones, around 74% seen once. The CDR3 is 15 residues long. Germline CDR1 is SGHNT and CDR2 is YYREEE (reference sequence). The V gene end was trimmed by 2 bases and the J gene end by 2 bases; junction bases not matched to a gene: 4.

This receptor was taken from a woman younger than 45 in good health. Sequencing was carried out using memory CD4+ T cells sorted from blood. Subset here: CD45RA-negative fraction. This rearrangement joins TRBV5-4 to TRBJ2-4; the match to TRBD2 covers 7 bases. The CDR3 is CASSLAGISKNIQYF. The CDR3 region has the DNA TGTGCCAGCAGCTTAGCGGGAATATCCAAAAACATTCAGTACTTC.